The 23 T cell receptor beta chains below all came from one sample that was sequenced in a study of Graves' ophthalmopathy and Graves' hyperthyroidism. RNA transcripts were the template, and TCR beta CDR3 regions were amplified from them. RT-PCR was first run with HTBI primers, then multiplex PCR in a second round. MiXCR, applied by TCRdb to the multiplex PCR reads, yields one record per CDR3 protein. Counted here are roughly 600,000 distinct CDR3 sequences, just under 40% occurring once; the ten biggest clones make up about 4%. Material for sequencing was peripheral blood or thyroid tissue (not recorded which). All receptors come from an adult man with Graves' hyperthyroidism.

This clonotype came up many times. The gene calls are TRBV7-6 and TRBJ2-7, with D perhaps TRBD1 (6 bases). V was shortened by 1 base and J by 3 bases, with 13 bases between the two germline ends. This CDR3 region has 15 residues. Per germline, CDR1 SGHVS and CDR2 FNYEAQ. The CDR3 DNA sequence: TGTGCCAGCAGCTTAGGGAGACAGGACGACTACGAGCAGTACTTC. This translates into CASSLGRQDDYEQYF.

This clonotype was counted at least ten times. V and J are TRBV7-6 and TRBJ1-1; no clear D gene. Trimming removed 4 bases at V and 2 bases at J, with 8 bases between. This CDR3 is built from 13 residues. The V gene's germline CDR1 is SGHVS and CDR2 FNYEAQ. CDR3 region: CASSSRINTEAFF. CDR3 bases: TGTGCCAGCAGCTCACGAATAAACACTGAAGCTTTCTTT.

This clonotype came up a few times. This CDR3 reads CSAQGFGTQPQHF. CDR3 DNA: TGCAGTGCCCAGGGGTTCGGCACTCAGCCCCAGCATTTT. The V gene is TRBV20-1, the J gene TRBJ1-5, with D possibly matching TRBD1 (6 bases). Germline V gives CDR1 DFQATT, CDR2 SNEGSKA (reference sequence). This CDR3 region has 13 residues. Trimming left V 6 bases short and J 6 bases short, with 15 bases between.

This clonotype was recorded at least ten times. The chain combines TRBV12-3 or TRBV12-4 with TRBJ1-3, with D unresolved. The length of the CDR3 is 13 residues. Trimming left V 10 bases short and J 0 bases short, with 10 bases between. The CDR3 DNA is TGTGCCACCGACGGAAGCTCTGGAAACACCATATATTTT. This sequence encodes CATDGSSGNTIYF.

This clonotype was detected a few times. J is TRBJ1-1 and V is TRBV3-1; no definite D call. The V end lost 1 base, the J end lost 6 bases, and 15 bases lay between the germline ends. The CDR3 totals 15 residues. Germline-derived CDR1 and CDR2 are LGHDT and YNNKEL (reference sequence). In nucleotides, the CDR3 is TGTGCCAGCAGCCAAGGGTCCGGAATTAGCGCTGAAGCTTTCTTT. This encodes CASSQGSGISAEAFF.

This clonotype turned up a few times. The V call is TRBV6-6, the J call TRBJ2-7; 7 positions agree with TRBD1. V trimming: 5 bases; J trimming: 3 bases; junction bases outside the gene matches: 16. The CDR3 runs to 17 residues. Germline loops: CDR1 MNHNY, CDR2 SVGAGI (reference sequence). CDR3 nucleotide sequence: TGTGCCAGCAGTAACCCCCCCTCGGGACAGAAGCTCTACGAGCAGTACTTC. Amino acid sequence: CASSNPPSGQKLYEQYF.

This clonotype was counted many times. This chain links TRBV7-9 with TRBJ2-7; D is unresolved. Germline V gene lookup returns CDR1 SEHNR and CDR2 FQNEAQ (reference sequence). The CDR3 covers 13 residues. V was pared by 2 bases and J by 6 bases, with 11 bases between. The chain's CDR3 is CASSLIYSGEQYF. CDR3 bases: TGTGCCAGCAGCTTAATATATTCGGGCGAGCAGTACTTC.

The CDR3 loop reads CASSLVATFYNEQFF. CDR3 sequence (DNA): TGTGCCAGCAGCTTAGTGGCTACATTCTACAATGAGCAGTTCTTC. The chain combines TRBV7-2 with TRBJ2-7; no clear D gene. The J call is in doubt because the DNA end fits TRBJ2-1 better. The germline V gene encodes CDR1 SGHTA and CDR2 FQGNSA. CDR3 length equals 15 residues.

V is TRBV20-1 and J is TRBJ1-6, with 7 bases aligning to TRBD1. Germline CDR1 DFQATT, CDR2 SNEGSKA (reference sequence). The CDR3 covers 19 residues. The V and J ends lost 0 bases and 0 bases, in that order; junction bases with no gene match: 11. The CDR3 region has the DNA TGCAGTGCTAGAGAAGCCCGGACAGGACAAATCTCCTATAATTCACCCCTCCACTTT. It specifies CSAREARTGQISYNSPLHF.

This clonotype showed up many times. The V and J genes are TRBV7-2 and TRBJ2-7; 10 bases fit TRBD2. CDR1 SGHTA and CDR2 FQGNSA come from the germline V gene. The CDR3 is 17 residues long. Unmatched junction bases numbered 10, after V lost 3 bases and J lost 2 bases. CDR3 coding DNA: TGTGCCAGCAGCTTTAGGTTTGGACTAGCGGCCGCCTACGAGCAGTACTTC. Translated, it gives CASSFRFGLAAAYEQYF.

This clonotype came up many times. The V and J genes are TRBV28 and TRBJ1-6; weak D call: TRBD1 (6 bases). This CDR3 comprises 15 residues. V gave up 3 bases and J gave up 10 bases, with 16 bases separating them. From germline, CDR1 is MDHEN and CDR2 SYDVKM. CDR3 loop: CASSFPYRVQSPLHF. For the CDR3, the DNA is TGTGCCAGCAGTTTCCCCTACAGGGTTCAATCACCCCTCCACTTT.

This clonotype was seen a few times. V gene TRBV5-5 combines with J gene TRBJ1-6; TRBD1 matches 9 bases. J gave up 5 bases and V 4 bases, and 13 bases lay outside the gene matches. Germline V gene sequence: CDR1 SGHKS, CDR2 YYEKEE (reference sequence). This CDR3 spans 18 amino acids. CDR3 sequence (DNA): TGTGCCAGCAGCCAGACTATATTCGGGACAGGGAATAATTCACCCCTCCACTTT. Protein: CASSQTIFGTGNNSPLHF.

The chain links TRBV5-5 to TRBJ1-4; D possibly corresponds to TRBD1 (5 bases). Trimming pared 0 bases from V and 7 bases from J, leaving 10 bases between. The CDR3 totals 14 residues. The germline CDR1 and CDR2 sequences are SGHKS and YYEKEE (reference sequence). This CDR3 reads CASSLDLGGEKLFF. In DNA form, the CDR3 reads TGTGCCAGCAGCTTGGATCTGGGGGGTGAAAAACTGTTTTTT.

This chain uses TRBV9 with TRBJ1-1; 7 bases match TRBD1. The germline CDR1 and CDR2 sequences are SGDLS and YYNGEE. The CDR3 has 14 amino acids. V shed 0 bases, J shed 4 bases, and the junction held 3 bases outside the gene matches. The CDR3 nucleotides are TGTGCCAGCAGCGTAGAGGGGGCGAGCACTGAAGCTTTCTTT. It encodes CASSVEGASTEAFF. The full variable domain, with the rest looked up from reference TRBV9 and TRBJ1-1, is DSGVTQTPKHLITATGQRVTLRCSPRSGDLSVYWYQQSLDQGLQFLIQYYNGEERAKGNILERFSAQQFPDLHSELNLSSLELGDSALYFCASSVEGASTEAFFGQGTRLTVV.

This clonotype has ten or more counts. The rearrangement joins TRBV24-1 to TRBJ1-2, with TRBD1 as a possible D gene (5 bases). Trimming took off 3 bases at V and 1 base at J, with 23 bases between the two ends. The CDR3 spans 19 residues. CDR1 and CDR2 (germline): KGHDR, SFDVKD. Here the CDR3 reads CATSDVLGQNRRNNYGYTF. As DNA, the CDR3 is TGTGCCACCAGTGATGTTTTGGGGCAGAATAGAAGAAATAACTATGGCTACACCTTC.

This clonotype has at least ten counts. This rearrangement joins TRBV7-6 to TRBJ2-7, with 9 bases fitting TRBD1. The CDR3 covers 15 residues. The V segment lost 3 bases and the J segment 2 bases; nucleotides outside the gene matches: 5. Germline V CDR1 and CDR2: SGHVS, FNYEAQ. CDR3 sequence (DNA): TGTGCCAGCAGCTTGGACAGGGGACATACCTACGAGCAGTACTTC. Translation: CASSLDRGHTYEQYF.

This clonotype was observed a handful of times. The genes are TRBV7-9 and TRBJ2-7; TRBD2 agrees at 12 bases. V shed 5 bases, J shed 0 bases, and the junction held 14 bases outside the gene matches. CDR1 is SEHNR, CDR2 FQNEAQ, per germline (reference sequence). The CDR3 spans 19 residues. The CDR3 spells CASSQEGGLAGGPSYEQYF. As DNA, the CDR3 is TGTGCCAGCAGCCAAGAAGGAGGGCTAGCGGGGGGGCCCTCCTACGAGCAGTACTTC.

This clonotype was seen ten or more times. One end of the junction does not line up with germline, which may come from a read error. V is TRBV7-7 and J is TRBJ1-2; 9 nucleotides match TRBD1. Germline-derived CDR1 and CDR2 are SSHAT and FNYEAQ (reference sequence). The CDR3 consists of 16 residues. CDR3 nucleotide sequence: TGTGCTAGCAGCTCTACCCCACGGACAGGGGACTATGGCTACACCTTC. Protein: CASSSTPRTGDYGYTF.

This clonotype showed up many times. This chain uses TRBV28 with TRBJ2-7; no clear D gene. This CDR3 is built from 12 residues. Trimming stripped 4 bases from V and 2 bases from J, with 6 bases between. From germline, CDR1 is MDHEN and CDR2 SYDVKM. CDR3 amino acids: CASSSEPYEQYF. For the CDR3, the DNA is TGTGCCAGCAGTTCTGAGCCCTACGAGCAGTACTTC.

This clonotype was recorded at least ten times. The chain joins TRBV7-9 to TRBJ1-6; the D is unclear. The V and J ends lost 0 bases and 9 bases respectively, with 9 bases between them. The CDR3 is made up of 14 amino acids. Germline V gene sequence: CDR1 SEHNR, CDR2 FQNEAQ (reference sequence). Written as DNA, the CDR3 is TGTGCCAGCAGCTTAGCCGACGGCATTTCACCCCTCCACTTT. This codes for CASSLADGISPLHF.

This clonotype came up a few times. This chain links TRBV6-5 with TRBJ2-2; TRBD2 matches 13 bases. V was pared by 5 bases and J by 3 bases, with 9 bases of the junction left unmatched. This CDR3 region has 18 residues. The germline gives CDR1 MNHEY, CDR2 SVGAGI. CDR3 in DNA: TGTGCCAGCAGTCTGGTCCCGGGACTAGCGGGGTACACCGGGGAGCTGTTTTTT. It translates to CASSLVPGLAGYTGELFF.

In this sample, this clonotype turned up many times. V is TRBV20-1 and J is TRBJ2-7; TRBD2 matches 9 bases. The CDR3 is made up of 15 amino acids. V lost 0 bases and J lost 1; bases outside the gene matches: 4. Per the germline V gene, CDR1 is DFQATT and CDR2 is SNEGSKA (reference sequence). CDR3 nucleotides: TGCAGTGCTAGAGAGGGACTAGCTGAGTCCTACGAGCAGTACTTC. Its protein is CSAREGLAESYEQYF.

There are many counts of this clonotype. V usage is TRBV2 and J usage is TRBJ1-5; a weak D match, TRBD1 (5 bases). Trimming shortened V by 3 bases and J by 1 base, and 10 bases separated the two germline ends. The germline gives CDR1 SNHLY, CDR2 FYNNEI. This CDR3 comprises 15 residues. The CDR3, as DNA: TGTGCCAGCAGTGATGACGGGGGGAGCAATCAGCCCCAGCATTTT. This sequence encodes CASSDDGGSNQPQHF.